This T cell receptor beta chain was captured in a study of cytomegalovirus exposure and HLA in healthy donors. General study results and limits: The study had only CMV serostatus as immune exposure information. At a 0.05 false discovery rate, a later analysis found 18,000 or so TCR beta sequences to be associated with HLA alleles.

About this clone: Antigen specificity is unknown.

Germline CDR1 is MGHRA and CDR2 is YSYEKL. This CDR3 is built from 12 residues. Trimming left V 5 bases short and J 6 bases short, with 7 bases between. The PCR employed 60 Vbeta primers together with 13 Jbeta primers. Generated by immunoSEQ multiplex PCR, the TCRdb table keeps only in-frame clones and is missing some. The data show fewer than 200,000 clones, around 81% seen once. This chain connects TRBV4-1 to TRBJ2-2; a weak D match, TRBD1 (6 bases). Material: PBMCs. The receptor was isolated from a young woman in good health and CMV-seropositive. The CDR3 spells CASSKGAGELFF. In DNA form, the CDR3 reads TGCGCCAGCAGCAAGGGGGCCGGGGAGCTGTTTTTT.